The subject of this entry is one T cell receptor (beta chain). Its antigen is not identified. The sample originates from a study of cytomegalovirus exposure and HLA in healthy donors. Study-wide findings and caveats: The study listed about 150 cytomegalovirus-associated TCR beta chains.

The CDR3 is made up of 16 amino acids. CDR1 and CDR2 from the germline V gene are MNHNS and SASEGT. V shed 3 bases, J shed 3 bases, and the junction held 8 bases outside the gene matches. The PCR used 60 Vbeta and 13 Jbeta primers. Profiled with immunoSEQ multiplex PCR; TCRdb holds only in-frame clones, not every one. The table records about 82,000 clones, around 82% of them present only once. This chain joins TRBV6-1 and TRBJ2-3, with 8 bases identical to TRBD1. This clonotype originated in a man between 50 and 59 years old in good health and CMV-seronegative. Sequencing used PBMCs. DNA for the CDR3: TGTGCCAGCAGTGAGGGTCAGGGGGCGAGAACAGATACGCAGTATTTT. As protein: CASSEGQGARTDTQYF.